This T cell receptor beta chain was recovered during a study of blood T cell repertoires in COVID-19. Study-level background: Sources were T cells, B-cell-depleted T cells, or PBMCs; the material itself was cDNA or gDNA.

CDR1 is SGHAT and CDR2 is FQDESV in the germline V gene (reference sequence). Unmatched junction bases numbered 3, after V lost 3 bases and J lost 3 bases. This CDR3 comprises 14 residues. Produced via immunoSEQ multiplex PCR; TCRdb's table is partial and in-frame only. This table has approximately 250,000 clones, less than 90% appearing once. The chain uses TRBV11-1 and TRBJ1-1; 8 bases map to TRBD1. The sample consisted of peripheral blood. The clonotype originates from a man aged 30 to 45 with active or convalescent COVID-19. The CDR3 region has the DNA TGTGCCAGCAGCTTGGCAGGGGGCCACACTGAAGCTTTCTTT. It translates to CASSLAGGHTEAFF.